One sample yielded the 28 T cell receptor beta chains listed below, sequenced in a study of cytomegalovirus exposure and HLA in healthy donors. Sequencing used immunoSEQ multiplex PCR; TCRdb keeps in-frame clones, though not all of them. The sample comprises fewer than 100,000 clones, roughly 90% of which are singletons, and 2% to 2.5% rests with the top ten. Sequenced sample: PBMCs. All receptors derive from a man aged 25 to 40 in good health and CMV-seronegative.

The gene calls are TRBV7-2 and TRBJ2-3; 8 nucleotides align to TRBD2. The V and J ends lost 1 base and 2 bases, in that order; junction bases with no gene match: 5. There are 16 residues in the CDR3. Looked up from germline, CDR1 is SGHTA and CDR2 is FQGNSA. DNA of the CDR3: TGTGCCAGCAGCTTAGACCCAGCGGGGGTCACAGATACGCAGTATTTT. This translates into CASSLDPAGVTDTQYF.

The chain recombines TRBV6-5 with TRBJ1-1; 7 positions agree with TRBD1. Germline-derived CDR1 and CDR2 are MNHEY and SVGAGI. V shed 7 bases and J 2 bases; nucleotides not matched to a gene: 4. This CDR3 region has 13 residues. The CDR3 loop reads CASTRDSNTEAFF. CDR3 bases: TGTGCCAGCACAAGGGACAGCAACACTGAAGCTTTCTTT.

This sequence joins TRBV5-1 and TRBJ2-3; 7 bases agree with TRBD2. This CDR3 has 16 amino acids. Per germline, CDR1 SGHRS and CDR2 YFSETQ. J lost 3 bases, V lost 1 base, and 8 bases had no gene match. CDR3 loop: CASSLSLARGTDTQYF. In DNA, the CDR3 is TGCGCCAGCAGCTTGTCACTAGCGCGGGGGACAGATACGCAGTATTTT.

Here the CDR3 DNA reads TGTGCCATAACCCGGGTGGGGAACACTGAAGCTTTCTTT. It yields the protein CAITRVGNTEAFF. The rearrangement joins TRBV6-1 to TRBJ1-1; D remains unclear. CDR3 length equals 13 residues. The V end was cut by 10 bases, the J end by 1 base, with 13 bases between. In germline, CDR1 is MNHNS, CDR2 SASEGT.

The chain uses TRBV28 and TRBJ2-7; 8 bases align to TRBD1. The trim removed 6 bases at V and 0 bases at J, leaving 4 bases unmatched. The CDR3 has 14 amino acids. The V gene's germline CDR1 is MDHEN and CDR2 SYDVKM. CDR3 sequence reads: CASRLTGASYEQYF. For the CDR3, the DNA is TGTGCCAGCAGGTTGACAGGGGCCTCCTACGAGCAGTACTTC. Using reference TRBV28 and TRBJ2-7 for the parts outside the CDR3, the full variable domain is DVKVTQSSRYLVKRTGEKVFLECVQDMDHENMFWYRQDPGLGLRLIYFSYDVKMKEKGDIPEGYSVSREKKERFSLILESASTNQTSMYLCASRLTGASYEQYFGPGTRLTVT.

This clone was recorded only once. Here the CDR3 reads CASSLGLGGGKNIQYF. As DNA, the CDR3 is TGTGCCAGCAGCTTAGGCTTGGGAGGGGGCAAAAACATTCAGTACTTC. The chain carries TRBV11-2 and TRBJ2-4; D possibly corresponds to TRBD2 (7 bases). Germline V gene sequence: CDR1 SGHAT, CDR2 FQNNGV. V gave up 1 base and J gave up 3 bases, with 13 bases separating them. CDR3 length: 16 amino acids.

The rearrangement uses TRBV11-2 and TRBJ1-2; D unclear. This CDR3 has 15 residues. The germline gives CDR1 SGHAT, CDR2 FQNNGV. The V and J ends lost 0 bases and 1 base respectively, with 9 bases between them. The chain's CDR3 is CASSLDHTDNYGYTF. The DNA for the CDR3 is TGTGCCAGCAGCTTAGATCATACAGATAACTATGGCTACACCTTC.

This chain joins TRBV7-3 and TRBJ2-1; D might be TRBD1 (6 bases). V lost 5 bases and J lost 8, with 13 bases in between. This CDR3 spans 13 amino acids. Germline CDR1 and CDR2: SGHTA and FQGTGA. CDR3 DNA: TGTGCCAGCAGCCACACTCAGGGGCATGAGCAGTTCTTC. Protein sequence: CASSHTQGHEQFF. Filled out from reference TRBV7-3 and TRBJ2-1, the complete variable domain reads GAGVSQTPSNKVTEKGKYVELRCDPISGHTALYWYRQSLGQGPEFLIYFQGTGAADDSGLPNDRFFAVRPEGSVSTLKIQRTERGDSAVYLCASSHTQGHEQFFGPGTRLTVL.

The chain recombines TRBV10-2 with TRBJ2-6; 9 positions match TRBD1. The V gene's germline CDR1 is WSHSY and CDR2 SAAADI. CDR3 length: 16 residues. The V segment lost 9 bases and the J segment 0 bases; nucleotides outside the gene matches: 6. CDR3 DNA: TGCGCCAGTGCGGGACAGGGATACTCTGGGGCCAACGTCCTGACTTTC. It encodes CASAGQGYSGANVLTF.

The J gene is TRBJ2-5, the V gene TRBV21-1; the D segment call TRBD2 is taken from the table without a DNA check. TRBV21-1 is given as a pseudogene. The CDR3 is 16 residues long. CDR3 loop: CASSNRGEGHGETQYF. The CDR3 bases are TGTGCCAGCAGCAATCGGGGGGAGGGCCATGGAGAGACCCAGTACTTC.

The chain links TRBV2 to TRBJ2-7, with unresolved D. This CDR3 has 13 amino acids. Per the germline V gene, CDR1 is SNHLY and CDR2 is FYNNEI. The ends were cut back, 2 bases at V and 2 bases at J, with 7 bases in the middle. CDR3 nucleotide sequence: TGTGCCAGCAGTGAATCATCTACCTACGAGCAGTACTTC. It specifies CASSESSTYEQYF.

In its sample, this clone was seen once. The chain has TRBV27 and TRBJ2-2; 7 bases agree with TRBD1. Germline CDR1 reads MNHEY; CDR2 reads SMNVEV (reference sequence). Unmatched junction bases numbered 5, after V lost 5 bases and J lost 8 bases. This CDR3 is built from 13 residues. CDR3 DNA: TGTGCCAGCAGTACAGGGGTTGGTGGGGAGCTGTTTTTT. Its protein is CASSTGVGGELFF.

V is TRBV10-1 and J is TRBJ1-1; 9 bases are a match to TRBD1. CDR3 length: 15 amino acids. The V and J ends lost 3 bases and 3 bases, in that order; junction bases with no gene match: 5. Germline assignment: CDR1 WNHNN and CDR2 SYGVQD (reference sequence). CDR3 sequence (DNA): TGCGCCAGCAGTGAAGCGGGACAGGGACACACTGAAGCTTTCTTT. It encodes CASSEAGQGHTEAFF.

The chain carries TRBV11-2 and TRBJ1-2; 8 bases match TRBD1. Germline CDR1 is SGHAT and CDR2 is FQNNGV. This CDR3 is 17 amino acids long. V was pared by 3 bases and J by 7 bases, with 16 bases of the junction left unmatched. Here the CDR3 reads CASSLGLRTGKSGGYTF. In DNA, the CDR3 is TGTGCCAGCAGCTTGGGACTAAGGACAGGGAAGAGCGGTGGCTACACCTTC.

V is TRBV9 and J is TRBJ1-1; 8 positions agree with TRBD1. CDR1 is SGDLS and CDR2 is YYNGEE in the germline V gene. Losses at the gene ends were 7 bases for V and 3 bases for J; bases not matched to a gene: 8. The CDR3 loop spans 14 amino acids. The CDR3 is CASGTSGGYTEAFF. DNA for the CDR3: TGTGCCAGCGGGACTTCAGGGGGCTACACTGAAGCTTTCTTT.

V and J are TRBV28 and TRBJ1-4; D gene uncertain. Germline V gene lookup returns CDR1 MDHEN and CDR2 SYDVKM. Trimming cost V 3 bases and J 4 bases, with 24 bases left between them. This CDR3 spans 19 amino acids. The CDR3 sequence: CASSFGGREFKEGNEKLFF. The DNA for the CDR3 is TGTGCCAGCAGTTTTGGAGGACGAGAGTTCAAAGAAGGTAATGAAAAACTGTTTTTT.

This chain links TRBV11-2 with TRBJ2-7; 9 nucleotides align to TRBD2. The J segment lost 0 bases and the V segment lost 3 bases, leaving 3 bases of the junction unmatched. The CDR3 runs 15 residues. Germline V gene lookup returns CDR1 SGHAT and CDR2 FQNNGV. The CDR3 bases are TGTGCCAGCAGCTTCCCTAGCGGGAACTCCTACGAGCAGTACTTC. Protein: CASSFPSGNSYEQYF.

This clone was observed once. The chain combines TRBV28 with TRBJ1-5, with D unresolved. This CDR3 comprises 12 residues. Trimming removed 3 bases at V and 6 bases at J, with 6 bases between. Germline V gene lookup returns CDR1 MDHEN and CDR2 SYDVKM. As DNA, the CDR3 is TGTGCCAGCAGTTTGTTTCGTCAGCCCCAGCATTTT. This codes for CASSLFRQPQHF.

The chain couples TRBV18 to TRBJ2-7, with 10 bases matching TRBD2. CDR3 size: 14 residues. J was trimmed by 2 bases and V by 4 bases; bases with no gene match: 2. CDR1 and CDR2 from the germline V gene are KGHSH and LQKENI. The CDR3 here is CASSQAGGPYEQYF. In nucleotides, the CDR3 is TGTGCCAGCTCACAAGCGGGAGGGCCCTACGAGCAGTACTTC.

CDR3 amino acids: CASSVFGGTSTDTQYF. CDR3 bases: TGTGCCAGCAGTGTCTTCGGGGGTACTAGCACAGATACGCAGTATTTT. The V and J genes are TRBV6-1 and TRBJ2-3; tentative D call: TRBD2 (6 bases). V shed 4 bases and J shed 0 bases, with 14 bases lying between them. The CDR3 has 16 residues. Germline CDR1 MNHNS, CDR2 SASEGT.

The J gene is TRBJ2-5, the V gene TRBV2; weak D call: TRBD1 (7 bases). The V and J ends lost 7 bases and 0 bases respectively, with 24 bases between them. Germline assignment: CDR1 SNHLY and CDR2 FYNNEI. The CDR3 spans 18 residues. CDR3 sequence (DNA): TGTGCCAGCACCTTCTCCTCGGGGCCAGGGGGGAACCAAGAGACCCAGTACTTC. Amino acid sequence: CASTFSSGPGGNQETQYF.

The V and J genes are TRBV5-1 and TRBJ1-6; a possible D gene is TRBD1 (5 bases). Germline lookup yields CDR1 SGHRS and CDR2 YFSETQ. This CDR3 spans 16 amino acids. The V end was cut by 2 bases, the J end by 8 bases, with 17 bases between. The CDR3 reads CASSFFSAGPDSPLHF. CDR3 bases: TGCGCCAGCAGCTTTTTTTCGGCAGGGCCGGATTCACCCCTCCACTTT.

The J gene is TRBJ2-5, the V gene TRBV6-1; the D gene is possibly TRBD2 (6 bases). Germline lookup yields CDR1 MNHNS and CDR2 SASEGT. Trimming took 7 bases from V and 5 from J, leaving 11 bases between them. This CDR3 is 12 amino acids long. CDR3 amino acids: CASNPGRETQYF. DNA of the CDR3: TGTGCCAGCAATCCGGGGAGGGAGACCCAGTACTTC.

J is TRBJ2-3 and V is TRBV27; 8 nucleotides align to TRBD2. The CDR3 is made up of 19 amino acids. Looked up from germline, CDR1 is MNHEY and CDR2 is SMNVEV (reference sequence). The junction had 20 bases not matched to a gene; V was cut back by 4 bases and J by 5 bases. The CDR3 here is CASSSVWSGGPGYLDTQYF. CDR3 DNA: TGTGCCAGCAGTTCAGTGTGGTCGGGGGGGCCTGGATATTTAGATACGCAGTATTTT.

The chain uses TRBV5-1 and TRBJ2-5, with TRBD2 matching 7 bases. Trimming took 1 base from V and 4 from J; bases not matched to a gene: 7. There are 15 residues in the CDR3. From germline, CDR1 is SGHRS and CDR2 YFSETQ. CDR3 in amino acids: CASSLTRGSRETQYF. CDR3 nucleotides: TGCGCCAGCAGCTTGACCCGCGGGAGTAGAGAGACCCAGTACTTC.

This sequence joins TRBV5-4 and TRBJ1-2; 7 nucleotides match TRBD1. Germline V gene data show CDR1 as SGHNT and CDR2 as YYREEE (reference sequence). The CDR3 runs to 16 residues. V lost 4 bases to trimming and J lost 1 base; unmatched junction nucleotides: 10. CDR3 region: CASSHARTGYNYGYTF. CDR3 nucleotide sequence: TGTGCCAGCAGCCACGCACGGACAGGTTATAACTATGGCTACACCTTC.

This chain connects TRBV2 to TRBJ2-3; D remains ambiguous. This CDR3 has 14 amino acids. Trimming cost V 6 bases and J 5 bases, with 15 bases left between them. The germline gives CDR1 SNHLY, CDR2 FYNNEI. The CDR3 DNA reads TGTGCCAGCAGGAGTCCTCCTACGCTAGATACGCAGTATTTT. Translated, it gives CASRSPPTLDTQYF. Full variable domain (remainder filled in from reference TRBV2 and TRBJ2-3): EPEVTQTPSHQVTQMGQEVILRCVPISNHLYFYWYRQILGQKVEFLVSFYNNEISEKSEIFDDQFSVERPDGSNFTLKIRSTKLEDSAMYFCASRSPPTLDTQYFGPGTRLTVL.

The V gene is TRBV11-2, the J gene TRBJ1-1; D ambiguous. Trimming left V 6 bases short and J 0 bases short, with 14 bases between. The CDR3 consists of 15 residues. CDR1 and CDR2 from the germline V gene are SGHAT and FQNNGV. The CDR3 nucleotides are TGTGCCAGCAGTCATGCGGGGAGAATGAACACTGAAGCTTTCTTT. Translated: CASSHAGRMNTEAFF.